The rows below give T cell receptor beta chains drawn from one sample of a study of regulatory T cells in long-lasting Graves disease. TCRdb reprocessed the multiplex PCR reads with MiXCR, giving one entry per CDR3 protein. Of some 470,000 distinct CDR3 sequences in the sample, under 25% are singletons; the top ten hold about 7%. The input for sequencing was peripheral blood mononuclear cells (PBMCs), taken when the disease was refractory, from a patient treated with antithyroid drugs. The receptors here all came from a female donor with Graves disease. Both conserved end residues are part of each CDR3. D genes are given only for firm matches. Size tells how often a clone was seen (once, few, many) or the class of an expanded clone, and some rows leave it out.

j_call clone_size d_call v_call cdr3_nt cdr3_aa
TRBJ1-2 many NA TRBV3-1 TGTGCCAGCAGCCCACAGGGATACAATGGCTACACCTTC CASSPQGYNGYTF
TRBJ1-1 NA NA TRBV7-9 TGTGCCAGCAGCCCCTCAGGACCGAACACTGAAGCTTTCTTT CASSPSGPNTEAFF
TRBJ2-7 many NA TRBV29-1 TGCAGCACCCGGGACACCCTCTACGAGCAGTACTTC CSTRDTLYEQYF
TRBJ1-2 NA TRBD1 TRBV13 TGTGCCAGCAGCTTGAAAGGGGGCCTGGACTATGGCTACACCTTC CASSLKGGLDYGYTF
TRBJ1-4 NA NA TRBV19 TGTGCCAGTAGCCCCCTTGGCGGTGCAACTAATGAAAAACTGTTTTTT CASSPLGGATNEKLFF
TRBJ2-4 many NA TRBV28 TGTGCCAGCACCAGTTTAGTGACGGCCAAAAACATTCAGTACTTC CASTSLVTAKNIQYF
TRBJ1-2 few TRBD1 TRBV19 TGTGCCAGTACGACGACAGGGAATGGCTACACCTTC CASTTTGNGYTF
TRBJ1-5 NA NA TRBV3-1 TGTGCCAGCAGCCAAGGCAGGGGTAGCAATCAGCCCCAGCATTTT CASSQGRGSNQPQHF
TRBJ2-3 NA TRBD2 TRBV20-1 TGCAGTGCTAGACCCCCTAGCGGGGGGGCGGGGGATACGCAGTATTTT CSARPPSGGAGDTQYF
TRBJ1-1 many TRBD1 TRBV11-3 TGTGCCAGCAGGGGACAGGACCCGTATGAAGCTTTCTTT CASRGQDPYEAFF
TRBJ2-1 NA TRBD2 TRBV11-1 TGTGCCAGCAGCTTCGACTTGGGGACTATCGACAATGAGCAGTTCTTC CASSFDLGTIDNEQFF
TRBJ1-1 few TRBD1 TRBV19 TGTGCCAGTAGTATAGAACAGGGGAAATTCACTGAAGCTTTCTTT CASSIEQGKFTEAFF
TRBJ2-7 many TRBD2 TRBV7-2 TGTGCCAGCACCCCTAGCGGAGGCTCCTACGAGCAGTACTTC CASTPSGGSYEQYF
TRBJ2-5 many NA TRBV12-3/TRBV12-4 TGTGCCAGCAGTTACGGAGGGTTTAAAGGAGAGACCCAGTACTTC CASSYGGFKGETQYF
TRBJ2-7 many NA TRBV6-5 TGTGCCAGCAGTTACCTTATGTCCCAGTCCTACGAGCAGTACTTC CASSYLMSQSYEQYF
TRBJ2-1 NA NA TRBV24-1 TGTGCCACCACGTCCGAGCAGTTCTTC CATTSEQFF
TRBJ1-1 many NA TRBV28 TGTGCCAGCAGTCCATCCAGGGACATGAACACTGAAGCTTTCTTT CASSPSRDMNTEAFF
TRBJ1-4 NA NA TRBV28 TGTGCCAGCAGTTTAGGGTTTGCAACTAATGAAAAACTGTTTTTT CASSLGFATNEKLFF
TRBJ1-1 NA NA TRBV20-1 TGCAGTGCTAGGGCACGGGGGTGGACTGAAGCTTTCTTT CSARARGWTEAFF
TRBJ1-2 few TRBD1 TRBV14 TGTGCCAGCAGCCAACTCGGGACAGGTCTGAACTATGGCTACACCTTC CASSQLGTGLNYGYTF
TRBJ2-7 NA NA TRBV5-1 TGCGCCAGCAGCTTGGTAGGACGGGGAACCTACGAGCAGTACTTC CASSLVGRGTYEQYF
TRBJ1-1 few NA TRBV14 TGTGCCAGCAGCCAAGTACGGCGGCTGAACACTGAAGCTTTCTTT CASSQVRRLNTEAFF
TRBJ1-1 few TRBD1 TRBV5-1 TGCGCCAGCAGCTTGGCCGGGACAGAGAACACTGAAGCTTTCTTT CASSLAGTENTEAFF
TRBJ2-7 many NA TRBV28 TGTGCCAGCAGTTTAGTGGCAACTGGGATTTACGGCGAGCAGTACTTC CASSLVATGIYGEQYF
TRBJ1-4 many TRBD1 TRBV30 TGTGCCTGGAGTCCCGGACAGGGGGCTTTTGAAAAACTGTTTTTT CAWSPGQGAFEKLFF
TRBJ2-1 NA TRBD2 TRBV7-3 TGTGCCAGCAGCGTCCTAGGGACTAGCGGAAATGAGCAGTTCTTC CASSVLGTSGNEQFF
TRBJ1-6 NA NA TRBV6-1 TGTGCCAGCAGAATCGGAGGGCCCAATTCACCCCTCCACTTT CASRIGGPNSPLHF
TRBJ2-7 NA NA TRBV12-3/TRBV12-4 TGTGCCAGCAGTGCCCTCCGGGCCGAGCAGTACTTC CASSALRAEQYF
TRBJ1-2 many NA TRBV12-5 TGTGCTAGTGGTTTGGTACCAGGGACCAGCGACTTTGGCTACACCTTC CASGLVPGTSDFGYTF
TRBJ1-1 NA TRBD1 TRBV7-6 TGTGCCAGCAGCTTAGGGGACAGGGTCTACACTGAAGCTTTCTTT CASSLGDRVYTEAFF
TRBJ2-7 many NA TRBV6-5 TGTGCCAGCAGTTACTCGAACGACAGACCCTACGAGCAGTACTTC CASSYSNDRPYEQYF
TRBJ2-2 NA NA TRBV20-1 TGCAGTGCTAGAGGCAGGCCCAACACCGGGGAGCTGTTTTTT CSARGRPNTGELFF
TRBJ2-6 NA NA TRBV29-1 TGCAGCGTTATGGGGGGCTCTGGGGCCAACGTCCTGACTTTC CSVMGGSGANVLTF
TRBJ2-5 NA TRBD2 TRBV29-1 TGCAGCGTTGACGGGAGCGGGAGAGGGTTCGAGACCCAGTACTTC CSVDGSGRGFETQYF
TRBJ2-7 many NA TRBV2 TGTGCCAGCAGAGGGCCACGATCCTACGAGCAGTACTTC CASRGPRSYEQYF
TRBJ2-2 many NA TRBV27 TGTGCCAGCAGTTTATATGCTCGAAACACCGGGGAGCTGTTTTTT CASSLYARNTGELFF
TRBJ2-7 NA NA TRBV5-1 TGCGCCAGCAGCATCGGACAGACCTACGAGCAGTACTTC CASSIGQTYEQYF
TRBJ2-5 many NA TRBV7-2 TGTGCCAGCAGCTCACCAGGGAGAAGGTCTTTTGGGGAGACCCAGTACTTC CASSSPGRRSFGETQYF
TRBJ1-5 few NA TRBV28 TGTGCCAGCACGCAAGTGGATCCTGGCAATCAGCCCCAGCATTTT CASTQVDPGNQPQHF
TRBJ1-6 many NA TRBV7-9 TGTGCCAGCAGCGTCCTGCAGCGGGGGAATTCACCCCTCCACTTT CASSVLQRGNSPLHF
TRBJ2-3 NA TRBD2 TRBV10-3 TGTGCCAGCGGACTAGCGGGCACAGATACGCAGTATTTT CASGLAGTDTQYF
TRBJ1-5 many NA TRBV6-5 TGTGCCAGCAGTTACGGTCAGGGTTGGAGCAATCAGCCCCAGCATTTT CASSYGQGWSNQPQHF
TRBJ1-2 many NA TRBV28 TGTGCCAGCAGTTCATACCGGGACACTTATGGCTACACCTTC CASSSYRDTYGYTF
TRBJ1-1 NA NA TRBV27 TGTGCCAGCAGTAAAGCCAGAGTTTACACTGAAGCTTTCTTT CASSKARVYTEAFF
TRBJ2-5 many NA TRBV12-3/TRBV12-4 TGTGCCAGCAGTTTCAGGGTCCAAGAGACCCAGTACTTC CASSFRVQETQYF
TRBJ2-1 once NA TRBV10-2 TGCGCCTCCGAAGGCCTAGGCTCCTACAATGAGCAGTTCTTC CASEGLGSYNEQFF